This T cell receptor beta chain stems from a study of naive and memory T cell subsets (dated by TCRdb to 2015 to 2018). For the study in its entirety: The study applied an open-source, UMI-based TCR alpha and beta sequencing pipeline to sorted naive and memory peripheral blood T cell subsets. Complete agreement was observed between the functional CMV T cell responses and the IgG serology results. RNA was DNase-treated and reverse transcribed with TCR constant-region primers, mostly using SuperScript III. The research as a whole found: After error correction, over 90% of naive TCR sequences appeared only once, giving much steeper abundance distributions than memory subsets. RNA-based TCR counts may be affected by expression changes linked to T cell activation and differentiation. The abundance of TCRs followed a power law with an exponent that differed between naive and memory subsets yet stayed consistent across the three individuals. A few larger clonotypes were found in naive repertoires, especially CD8, and these larger clonotypes were possibly memory cells re-expressing CD45RA. Each clonotype was defined as a single alpha or beta chain sequence rather than as a paired alpha/beta receptor. The repertoire findings for the naive and memory subsets could not be validated, as no ground truth was available. In both CD4 and CD8 cells, the Gini index increased while Shannon and inverse Simpson diversity decreased from naive through CM, EM and EMRA.

TCR alpha and beta chain libraries were amplified separately from the second PCR step onward. CMV status of each donor was established by measuring IFNgamma production from CD4+ T cells after fresh PBMCs were stimulated overnight with CMV viral lysate. Miltenyi beads were used first to positively select CD4 T cells, and CD8 T cells were then positively selected from the CD4-negative fraction. Cells were stained for CD3, CD4, CD8, CD45RA, CD27 and a live/dead dye and were sorted on a BD Aria II into four subsets based on CD45RA and CD27. A few healthy volunteers provided blood, and the blood of each volunteer was split into CD4 and CD8 T cells and then into four differentiation subsets. Roughly 0.12 L of peripheral blood was taken from each donor, and PBMC were separated by density-gradient centrifugation on Ficoll-Paque PLUS. After sorting, cells were lysed in RLT buffer, RNA was extracted using a Qiagen RNeasy kit, and the extracted RNA was stored at -80 degrees C.

Based on the germline V gene, the CDR1 and CDR2 sequences are SQVTM and ANQGSEA. Including the terminal cysteine and phenylalanine, the CDR3 comprises 14 residues. The CDR3 DNA has 42 bases and is translated from base 1. Deletion took 7 bases off V and 0 bases off J, with a span of 13 bases between the germline ends. Libraries were prepared through UMI-ligation and nested PCR. The beta constant-region primer was an equimolar mix of two oligonucleotides covering both TRBC1 and TRBC2. Four rounds of PCR, combining the SP2 primer with nested alpha and beta constant-region primers, were used to amplify the ligated cDNA. A single-stranded oligonucleotide carrying the SP2 primer and a 12-nucleotide UMI was ligated to the 3' end of the cDNA by T4 RNA ligase 1. Incubation of the ligation reaction lasted roughly 20-24 hours at 16 degrees C. PCR2 was typically run as a SYBR Green qPCR and stopped at a predetermined threshold to prevent over-amplification. Apart from the first purification, every purification step used Agencourt AMPure XP magnetic beads. Libraries were quantified by Qubit and checked on a TapeStation, with a main peak expected near 650 bp. Pooled libraries were sequenced on an Illumina MiSeq with v2 2x251 paired-end kits, typically giving about 0.95-2.2 million reads per sample. Libraries were pooled at around 4 nM per sample, and roughly 5-8% PhiX was added to improve cluster recognition. From the authors' description of their analysis: Decombinator assigned V and J genes to Demultiplexor-processed FASTQ reads by tag matching, allowing a single base-pair mismatch. By using UMIs, Collapsinator corrected both sequencing errors and the frequency errors caused by PCR heterogeneity. CDR3Translator translated TCRs and extracted CDR3s from the conserved cysteine to the FGXG phenylalanine, flagging non-productive sequences. Gini, Shannon entropy and inverse Simpson indices were calculated on repertoires that had been subsampled to equal numbers of UMI-defined TCRs. Within the linear range, a power law was fitted to clonotype abundance distributions using maximum likelihood. For one naive CD8 sample, the pipeline and MIGEC produced similar UMI counts, unique TCR numbers and clonal distributions. One analysis removed from the naive repertoire any naive TCRs that were also found in any memory subset from the same donor. The repertoires were searched for 7,000 to 8,000 CMV-associated CDR3 sequences that had been compiled from VDJdb and a published dataset. TCRdb redid the processing of the public reads, applying fastp at Q25 and MiXCR, and retained in-frame beta chains. Identical CDR3 protein sequences are pooled into one entry, listed with their most common genes and DNA. The V and J calls and clone size are TCRdb's, not the authors'. Recorded for this sample are 150,000 or so distinct CDR3 sequences; under 25% of them occurred a single time. Roughly 0.1% of the sample rests with the top ten.

This clonotype showed up many times. The specificity of this receptor is unknown. Base qualities were left out, and no much larger clone turns up one base away. The chain uses TRBV29-1 and TRBJ2-1; the D gene is perhaps TRBD1, on 5 matching bases. The receptor comes from a human donor in good health. The source material was naive CD4+ T cells from blood. The sample's cell subset or site label is to be understood as: naive T cells, CD45RA high CD27+. The CDR3: CSAHHRSSYNEQFF. The bases are TGCAGCGCCCACCACAGGAGCTCCTACAATGAGCAGTTCTTC.